The 2 T cell receptor beta chains given below trace back to one sample, sequenced in a study of OX40 agonist ivuxolimab in advanced cancers. TCRdb's table, derived via immunoSEQ multiplex PCR, lists solely in-frame clones and lacks some. The table includes roughly 40,000 clones, approximately 90% detected once. Source: CD4+ or CD8+ T cells sorted from blood, taken in a trial of the OX40 agonist ivuxolimab. The receptor source for this set is an adult with an advanced solid tumor such as melanoma, head and neck, liver or kidney cancer.

This clone was counted a single time. The genes are TRBV9 and TRBJ2-1; D is uncertain. The CDR3 extends over 13 amino acids. V dropped 0 bases and J dropped 8 bases, with 9 bases sitting between them. CDR1 and CDR2 from the germline V gene are SGDLS and YYNGEE. The CDR3: CASSVGAFDEQFF. The CDR3 bases are TGTGCCAGCAGCGTAGGGGCGTTTGATGAGCAGTTCTTC.

The rearrangement joins TRBV2 to TRBJ2-3; D ambiguous. The V end lost 8 bases, the J end lost 3 bases, and 21 bases lay between the germline ends. CDR1 is SNHLY and CDR2 is FYNNEI in the germline V gene. The CDR3 runs to 16 residues. This chain's CDR3 is CASPKGGTDDTDTQYF. The CDR3 DNA sequence: TGTGCCAGCCCTAAAGGCGGCACAGATGATACAGATACGCAGTATTTT.